This TCR beta chain was found in a study of cytomegalovirus exposure and HLA in healthy donors. The PCR used 60 Vbeta and 13 Jbeta primers. Produced via immunoSEQ multiplex PCR; TCRdb's table is partial and in-frame only. This table has approximately 300,000 clones, 80% to 90% appearing once. The CDR3 length is 13 residues. CDR1 MDHEN and CDR2 SYDVKM come from the germline V gene. Trimming shortened V by 6 bases and J by 7 bases, and 15 bases separated the two germline ends. Concerning this clone itself: The antigen remains unidentified.

Whole-study findings and limits: One variant, a missense change in DCLRE1C, was linked in a later analysis to TCR beta V- and J-gene trimming. Previous analysis showed most TCR beta V segments were productive about 87% or about 30% of the time. The authors later found most CMV-associated TCR beta chains appeared HLA-restricted.

This receptor was obtained from a woman between 40 and 50 years old in good health and CMV-seropositive. Sample: PBMCs. The chain is built from TRBV28 and TRBJ1-2, with D perhaps TRBD1 (6 bases). CDR3 region: CASRPTGPSGYTF. CDR3 sequence (DNA): TGTGCCAGCAGACCGACAGGACCAAGTGGCTACACCTTC.